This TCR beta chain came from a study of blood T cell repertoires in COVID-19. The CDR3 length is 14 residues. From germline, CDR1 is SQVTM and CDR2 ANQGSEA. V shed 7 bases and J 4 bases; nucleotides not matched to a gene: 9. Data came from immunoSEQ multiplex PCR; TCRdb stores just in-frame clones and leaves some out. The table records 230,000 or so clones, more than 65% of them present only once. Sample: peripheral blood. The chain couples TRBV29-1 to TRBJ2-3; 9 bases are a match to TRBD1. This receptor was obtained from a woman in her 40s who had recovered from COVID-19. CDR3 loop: CSGIQGASADTQYF. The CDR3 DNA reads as TGCAGCGGGATACAGGGGGCTTCGGCAGATACGCAGTATTTT.